This entry describes one T cell receptor (beta chain). Its antigen is undetermined. Diagnostic conclusions were grounded in clinical symptoms, serum thyroxine, TRAb, thyroid ultrasound and orbital computed tomography. This entry comes from a study of Graves' ophthalmopathy and Graves' hyperthyroidism. Study results and caveats: A roughly 81% specificity and approximately 88% sensitivity were achieved by a 13-signature model that separated ophthalmopathy from stable hyperthyroidism.

The authors amplified TCR beta CDR3 regions from RNA transcripts. First-round RT-PCR relied on HTBI primers, and a second-round multiplex PCR came next. One entry per CDR3 protein, called by TCRdb with MiXCR from the multiplex PCR reads. The profile shows 200,000 to 250,000 distinct CDR3 sequences, roughly 29% of them singletons. V lost 0 bases and J 7 bases, leaving 10 bases between the germline ends. The CDR3 is made up of 15 amino acids. Germline V CDR1 and CDR2: MNHEY, SVGAGI. Material: peripheral blood. The chain joins TRBV6-5 to TRBJ1-6, with a weak D call TRBD1 (6 bases). This receptor was taken from a man aged 50 to 59 with Graves' ophthalmopathy. The CDR3 spells CASSYSGQGNSPLHF. CDR3 nucleotides: TGTGCCAGCAGTTACTCGGGGCAGGGGAATTCACCCCTCCACTTT.